The rows below give T cell receptor beta chains drawn from one sample of a study of human T cells and chemical hapten exposure. TCRdb reprocessed the RACE reads via MiXCR and lists one record per CDR3 protein. In the table there are 120,000 or so distinct CDR3 sequences, around 11% of which are singletons. Source: whole blood, taken in connection with sensitization to the hapten diphenylcyclopropenone (DPC). Source of these receptors: a woman aged 45 to 65 with alopecia areata. Some clones in this sample may be carry-over from other donors' samples. Both conserved end residues are part of each CDR3. A D gene is named only where the DNA matches it firmly. The size entry is marked missing in some rows and otherwise reads once, few, many or a size class.

j_call	d_call	v_call	clone_size	cdr3_nt	cdr3_aa
TRBJ1-2	NA	TRBV5-5	few	TGTGCCAGCAGCTTGGCAGTCATGGGTGGCTACACCTTC	CASSLAVMGGYTF
TRBJ2-6	NA	TRBV3-1	few	TGTGCCAGCAGCCAAGTGAGGGGCTCTGGGGCCAACGTCCTGACTTTC	CASSQVRGSGANVLTF
TRBJ2-5	NA	TRBV3-1	NA	TGTGCCAGCAGCCAAGTAGACAGCCAAGAGACCCAGTACTTC	CASSQVDSQETQYF
TRBJ2-5	NA	TRBV12-3/TRBV12-4	many	TGTGCCAGCAGTTTAGCTGGTACAGAGACCCAGTACTTC	CASSLAGTETQYF
TRBJ2-1	TRBD2	TRBV29-1	NA	TGCAGCGTTCAAGGACTAGCGGGACGATACAATGAGCAGTTCTTC	CSVQGLAGRYNEQFF
TRBJ2-4	NA	TRBV28	few	TGTGCCAGCAGTTCCGCACCGGTAGCCAAAAACATTCAGTACTTC	CASSSAPVAKNIQYF
TRBJ1-4	TRBD1	TRBV15	few	TGTGCCACCACCAACGAGACCGGGACAGGGGTCGGTTTCAATGAAAAACTGTTTTTT	CATTNETGTGVGFNEKLFF
TRBJ1-4	TRBD1	TRBV6-5	NA	TGTGCCAGCAGTTACTCCATTTCGGGACAGGGGGGAAAACTGTTTTTT	CASSYSISGQGGKLFF
TRBJ2-3	NA	TRBV7-2	NA	TGTGCCAGCAGCCTCCGAAGGGGCGGGATGGCAGATACGCAGTATTTT	CASSLRRGGMADTQYF
TRBJ1-3	NA	TRBV20-1	once	TGCAGTGCTACGGGGTGGGGAAACACCATATATTTT	CSATGWGNTIYF
TRBJ1-3	TRBD1	TRBV2	few	TGTGCCAGCAGTGAAATAGGGACAGACTCTGGAAACACCATATATTTT	CASSEIGTDSGNTIYF
TRBJ2-5	TRBD2	TRBV2	few	TGTGCCAGCAGTGGGAAAGCGGGGCCGGAGACCCAGTACTTC	CASSGKAGPETQYF
TRBJ2-7	NA	TRBV28	NA	TGTGCCAGCAGTTTATTAGCCTACGAGCAGTACTTC	CASSLLAYEQYF
TRBJ1-3	TRBD1	TRBV6-1	few	TGTGCCAGCAGTGAGGGACCCGGGACAGCGTCCCTAGATGGAAACACCATATATTTT	CASSEGPGTASLDGNTIYF
TRBJ2-3	NA	TRBV7-2	few	TGTGCCAGCAGCTTAGAGGGGGGCCTCACCGATACGCAGTATTTT	CASSLEGGLTDTQYF
TRBJ2-3	NA	TRBV2	few	TGTGCCAGCAGTGAAGGCGGGCGGCCGCAGTATTTT	CASSEGGRPQYF
TRBJ2-1	TRBD2	TRBV3-1	NA	TGTGCCAGCAGCCAAGACCCATTTAGCGGGGGGCGATACAATGAGCAGTTCTTC	CASSQDPFSGGRYNEQFF
TRBJ1-6	NA	TRBV4-1	NA	TGCGCCAGCAGGGCCCTCGGCTCACCCCTCCACTTT	CASRALGSPLHF
TRBJ2-1	NA	TRBV6-2/TRBV6-3	many	TGTGCCAGCAGTTACTCGATGGTAGGGGAGTTCTTC	CASSYSMVGEFF
TRBJ2-1	NA	TRBV9	many	TGTGCCAGCAGCGTAGGCACACTCTTATCGAATGAGCAGTTCTTC	CASSVGTLLSNEQFF
TRBJ1-6	NA	TRBV12-3/TRBV12-4	many	TGTGCCAGCAGTTTAACGGGGGGGAATTCACCCCTCCACTTT	CASSLTGGNSPLHF
TRBJ1-1	TRBD1	TRBV2	NA	TGTGCCAGCAGGGTTCTTGGACAGGGGGCGGACACTGAAGCTTTCTTT	CASRVLGQGADTEAFF